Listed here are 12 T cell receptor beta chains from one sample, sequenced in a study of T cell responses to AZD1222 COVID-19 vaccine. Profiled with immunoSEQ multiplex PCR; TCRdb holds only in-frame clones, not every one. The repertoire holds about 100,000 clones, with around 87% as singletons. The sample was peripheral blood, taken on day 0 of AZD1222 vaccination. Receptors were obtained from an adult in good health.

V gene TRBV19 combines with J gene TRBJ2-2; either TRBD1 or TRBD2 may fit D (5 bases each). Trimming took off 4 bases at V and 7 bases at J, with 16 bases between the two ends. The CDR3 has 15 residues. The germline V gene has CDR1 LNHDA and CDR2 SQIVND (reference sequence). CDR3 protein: CASSSRDREGGELFF. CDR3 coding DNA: TGTGCCAGTAGTAGCCGGGACCGAGAGGGCGGGGAGCTGTTTTTT.

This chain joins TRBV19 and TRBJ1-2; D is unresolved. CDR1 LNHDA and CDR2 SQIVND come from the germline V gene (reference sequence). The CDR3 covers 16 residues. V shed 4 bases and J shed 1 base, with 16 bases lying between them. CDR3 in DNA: TGTGCCAGTAGTACACCGGTTGGCCTTCTTAACTATGGCTACACCTTC. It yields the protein CASSTPVGLLNYGYTF.

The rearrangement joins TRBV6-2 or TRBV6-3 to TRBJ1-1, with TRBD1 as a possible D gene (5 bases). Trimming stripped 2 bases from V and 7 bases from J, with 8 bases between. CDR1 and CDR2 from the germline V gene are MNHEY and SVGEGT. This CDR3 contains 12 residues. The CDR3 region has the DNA TGTGCCAGCAGTTACGGGACGATTGAAGCTTTCTTT. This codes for CASSYGTIEAFF.

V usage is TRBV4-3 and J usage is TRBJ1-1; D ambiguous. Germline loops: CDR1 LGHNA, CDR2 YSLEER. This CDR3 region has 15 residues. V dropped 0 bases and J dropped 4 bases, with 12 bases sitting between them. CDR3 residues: CASSQDYWETTEAFF. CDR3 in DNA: TGCGCCAGCAGCCAAGACTACTGGGAAACCACTGAAGCTTTCTTT.

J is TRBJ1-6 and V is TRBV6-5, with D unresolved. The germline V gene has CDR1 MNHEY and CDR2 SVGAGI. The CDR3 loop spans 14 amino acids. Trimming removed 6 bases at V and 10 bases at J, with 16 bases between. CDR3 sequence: CASSGPDSWSPLHF. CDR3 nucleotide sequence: TGTGCCAGCAGCGGACCGGATTCTTGGTCACCCCTCCACTTT.

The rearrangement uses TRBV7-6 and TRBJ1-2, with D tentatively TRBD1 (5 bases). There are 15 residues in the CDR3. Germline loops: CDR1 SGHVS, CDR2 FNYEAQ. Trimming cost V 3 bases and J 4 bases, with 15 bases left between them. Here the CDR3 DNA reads TGTGCCAGCAGCTTGGGAGGGGATGAAGCCTATGGCTACACCTTC. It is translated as CASSLGGDEAYGYTF.

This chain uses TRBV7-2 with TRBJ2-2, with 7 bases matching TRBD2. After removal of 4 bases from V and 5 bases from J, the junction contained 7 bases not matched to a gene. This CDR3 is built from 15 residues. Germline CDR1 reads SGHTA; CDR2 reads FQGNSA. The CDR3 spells CASSSRTRRTGELFF. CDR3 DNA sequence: TGTGCCAGCAGCTCGCGGACTAGGAGGACCGGGGAGCTGTTTTTT.

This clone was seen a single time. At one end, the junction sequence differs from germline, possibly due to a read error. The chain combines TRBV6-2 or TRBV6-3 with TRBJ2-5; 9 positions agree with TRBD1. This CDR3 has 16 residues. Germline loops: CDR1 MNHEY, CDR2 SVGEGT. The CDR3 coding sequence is TGTGCCAGCAGTTCCTTCGGACAGGGGAGGGGAGAGATCCAGTACTTC. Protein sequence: CASSSFGQGRGEIQYF.

CDR3 in amino acids: CASREQGRNNQPQHF. For the CDR3, the DNA is TGTGCCAGCAGGGAACAGGGGAGGAACAATCAGCCCCAGCATTTT. This sequence joins TRBV7-2 and TRBJ1-5; 7 nucleotides match TRBD1. CDR1 and CDR2 from the germline V gene are SGHTA and FQGNSA. CDR3 length: 15 residues. V gave up 6 bases and J gave up 3 bases; unmatched junction bases: 8.

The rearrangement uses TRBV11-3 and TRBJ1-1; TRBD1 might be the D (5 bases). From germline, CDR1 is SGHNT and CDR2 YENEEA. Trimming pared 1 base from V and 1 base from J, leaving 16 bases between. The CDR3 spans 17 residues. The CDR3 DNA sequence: TGTGCCAGCAGCTTAGGTGGAGGGACGGAGACGAACACTGAAGCTTTCTTT. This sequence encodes CASSLGGGTETNTEAFF.

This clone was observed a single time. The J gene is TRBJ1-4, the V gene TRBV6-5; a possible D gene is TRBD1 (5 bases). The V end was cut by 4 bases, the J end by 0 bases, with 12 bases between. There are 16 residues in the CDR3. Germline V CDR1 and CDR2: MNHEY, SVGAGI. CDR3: CASSSTGPATNEKLFF. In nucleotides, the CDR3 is TGTGCCAGCAGTTCCACGGGACCGGCAACTAATGAAAAACTGTTTTTT.

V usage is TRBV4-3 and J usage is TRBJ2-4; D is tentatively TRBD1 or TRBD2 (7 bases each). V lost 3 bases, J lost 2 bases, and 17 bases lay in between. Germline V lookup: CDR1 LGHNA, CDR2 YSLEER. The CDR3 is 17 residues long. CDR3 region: CASSQLPGGVTKNIQYF. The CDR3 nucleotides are TGCGCCAGCAGCCAGCTTCCAGGGGGGGTGACCAAAAACATTCAGTACTTC.